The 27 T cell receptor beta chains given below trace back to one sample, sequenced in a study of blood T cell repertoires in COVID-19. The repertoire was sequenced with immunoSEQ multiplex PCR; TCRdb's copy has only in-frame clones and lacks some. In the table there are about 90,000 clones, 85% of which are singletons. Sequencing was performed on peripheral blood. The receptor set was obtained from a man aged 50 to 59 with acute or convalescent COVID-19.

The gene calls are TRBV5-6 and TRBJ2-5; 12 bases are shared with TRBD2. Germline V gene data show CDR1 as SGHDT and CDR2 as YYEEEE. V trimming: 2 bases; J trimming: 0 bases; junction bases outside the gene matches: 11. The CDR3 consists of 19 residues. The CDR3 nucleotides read TGTGCCAGCAGCTTTCCTAGCGGGGGGGCCCTTCGGTACCAAGAGACCCAGTACTTC. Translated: CASSFPSGGALRYQETQYF.

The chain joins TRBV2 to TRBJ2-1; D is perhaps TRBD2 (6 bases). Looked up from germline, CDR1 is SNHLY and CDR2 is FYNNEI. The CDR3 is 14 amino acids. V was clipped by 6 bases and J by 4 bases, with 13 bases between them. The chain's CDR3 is CASRGTLQYNEQFF. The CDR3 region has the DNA TGTGCCAGCAGGGGGACTCTTCAATACAATGAGCAGTTCTTC.

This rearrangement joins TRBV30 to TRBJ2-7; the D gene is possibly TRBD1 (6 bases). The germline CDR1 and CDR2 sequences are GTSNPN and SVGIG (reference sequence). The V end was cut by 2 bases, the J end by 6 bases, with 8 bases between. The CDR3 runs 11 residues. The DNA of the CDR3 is TGTGCCTGGAGTCAGGGGAGCGAGCAGTACTTC. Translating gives CAWSQGSEQYF.

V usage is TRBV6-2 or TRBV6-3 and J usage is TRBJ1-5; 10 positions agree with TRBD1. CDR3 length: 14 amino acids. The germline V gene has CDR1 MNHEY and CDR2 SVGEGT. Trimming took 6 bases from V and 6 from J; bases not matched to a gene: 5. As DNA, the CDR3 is TGTGCCAGCAGCCGGACAGGGGGAGGTCAGCCCCAGCATTTT. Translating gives CASSRTGGGQPQHF.

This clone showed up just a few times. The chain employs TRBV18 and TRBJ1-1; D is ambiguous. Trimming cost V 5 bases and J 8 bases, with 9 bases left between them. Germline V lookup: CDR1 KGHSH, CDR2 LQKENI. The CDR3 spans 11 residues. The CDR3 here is CASSALEEAFF. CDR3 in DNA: TGTGCCAGCTCAGCATTAGAGGAAGCTTTCTTT.

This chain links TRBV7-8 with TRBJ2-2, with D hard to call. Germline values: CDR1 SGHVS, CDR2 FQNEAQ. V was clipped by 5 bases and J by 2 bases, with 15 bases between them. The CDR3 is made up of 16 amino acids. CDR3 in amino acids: CASSPRTYSNTGELFF. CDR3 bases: TGTGCCAGCAGCCCCCGTACGTACTCCAACACCGGGGAGCTGTTTTTT.

The CDR3 is CASSVGTGQVGNQPQHF. The CDR3 nucleotides are TGTGCCAGCAGCGTGGGAACGGGACAGGTGGGAAATCAGCCCCAGCATTTT. This sequence joins TRBV11-2 and TRBJ1-5; 8 bases fit TRBD1. This CDR3 comprises 17 residues. Germline V gene data show CDR1 as SGHAT and CDR2 as FQNNGV. V trimming: 5 bases; J trimming: 4 bases; junction bases outside the gene matches: 13.

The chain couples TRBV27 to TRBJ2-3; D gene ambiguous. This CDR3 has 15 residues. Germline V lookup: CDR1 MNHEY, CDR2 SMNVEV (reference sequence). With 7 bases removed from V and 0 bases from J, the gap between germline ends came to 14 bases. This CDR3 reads CASTLGWSSTDTQYF. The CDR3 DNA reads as TGTGCCAGCACTCTAGGTTGGTCTAGCACAGATACGCAGTATTTT.

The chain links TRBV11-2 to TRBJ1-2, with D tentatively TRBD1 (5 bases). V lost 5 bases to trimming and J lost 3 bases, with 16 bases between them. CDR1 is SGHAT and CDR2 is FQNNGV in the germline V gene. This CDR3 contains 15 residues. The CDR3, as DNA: TGTGCCAGCAGCACAGGCCCTGCGGGGGACTATGGCTACACCTTC. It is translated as CASSTGPAGDYGYTF.

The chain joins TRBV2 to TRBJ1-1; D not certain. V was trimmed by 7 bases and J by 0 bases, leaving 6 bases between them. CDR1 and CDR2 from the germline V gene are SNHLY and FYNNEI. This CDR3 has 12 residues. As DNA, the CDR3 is TGTGCCAGCACAGGCATGAACACTGAAGCTTTCTTT. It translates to CASTGMNTEAFF. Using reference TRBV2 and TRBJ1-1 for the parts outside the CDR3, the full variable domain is EPEVTQTPSHQVTQMGQEVILRCVPISNHLYFYWYRQILGQKVEFLVSFYNNEISEKSEIFDDQFSVERPDGSNFTLKIRSTKLEDSAMYFCASTGMNTEAFFGQGTRLTVV.

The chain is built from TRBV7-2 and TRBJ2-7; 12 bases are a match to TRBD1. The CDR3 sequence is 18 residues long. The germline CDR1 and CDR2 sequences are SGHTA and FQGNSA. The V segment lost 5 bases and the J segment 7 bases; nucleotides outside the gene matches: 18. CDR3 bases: TGTGCCAGCAGCCCAACGGGTGGGACAGGGGGCGCGATTGGGGAGCAGTACTTC. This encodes CASSPTGGTGGAIGEQYF.

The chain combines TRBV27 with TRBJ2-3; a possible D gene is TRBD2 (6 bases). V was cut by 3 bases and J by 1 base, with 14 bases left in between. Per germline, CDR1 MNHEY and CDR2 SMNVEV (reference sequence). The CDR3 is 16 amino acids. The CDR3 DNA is TGTGCCAGCAGTTTTCGGGGGTCCGTTGGCACAGATACGCAGTATTTT. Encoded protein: CASSFRGSVGTDTQYF.

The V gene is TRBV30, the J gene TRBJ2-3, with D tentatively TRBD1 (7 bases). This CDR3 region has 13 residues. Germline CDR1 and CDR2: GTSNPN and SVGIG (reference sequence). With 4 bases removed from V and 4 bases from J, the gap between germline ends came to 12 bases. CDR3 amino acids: CAWTGGWADTQYF. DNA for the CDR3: TGTGCCTGGACAGGGGGGTGGGCAGATACGCAGTATTTT.

The CDR3 DNA reads TGCGCCAGCAGCTCTATAGCGGGGCTCCAAGAGACCCAGTACTTC. Encoded protein: CASSSIAGLQETQYF. The rearrangement links TRBV5-1 to TRBJ2-5; the match to TRBD2 covers 8 bases. This CDR3 region has 15 residues. The germline V gene has CDR1 SGHRS and CDR2 YFSETQ. J gave up 1 base and V 3 bases, and 5 bases lay outside the gene matches. Complete variable domain (other parts from reference TRBV5-1 and TRBJ2-5): KAGVTQTPRYLIKTRGQQVTLSCSPISGHRSVSWYQQTPGQGLQFLFEYFSETQRNKGNFPGRFSGRQFSNSRSEMNVSTLELGDSALYLCASSSIAGLQETQYFGPGTRLLVL.

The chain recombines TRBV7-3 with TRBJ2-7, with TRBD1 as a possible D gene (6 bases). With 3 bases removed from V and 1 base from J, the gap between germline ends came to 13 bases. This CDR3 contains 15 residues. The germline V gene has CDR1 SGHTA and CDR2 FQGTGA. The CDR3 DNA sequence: TGTGCCAGCAGCTTGGGACATTTCGGATCCTACGAGCAGTACTTC. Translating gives CASSLGHFGSYEQYF. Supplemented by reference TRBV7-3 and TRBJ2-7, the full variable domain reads GAGVSQTPSNKVTEKGKYVELRCDPISGHTALYWYRQSLGQGPEFLIYFQGTGAADDSGLPNDRFFAVRPEGSVSTLKIQRTERGDSAVYLCASSLGHFGSYEQYFGPGTRLTVT.

CDR3 loop: CASSSQLNTEAFF. Here the CDR3 DNA reads TGTGCCAGCTCGTCGCAGTTGAACACTGAAGCTTTCTTT. V is TRBV19 and J is TRBJ1-1; no firm D call. Per the germline V gene, CDR1 is LNHDA and CDR2 is SQIVND (reference sequence). V lost 9 bases and J 0 bases, leaving 11 bases between the germline ends. The CDR3 spans 13 residues.

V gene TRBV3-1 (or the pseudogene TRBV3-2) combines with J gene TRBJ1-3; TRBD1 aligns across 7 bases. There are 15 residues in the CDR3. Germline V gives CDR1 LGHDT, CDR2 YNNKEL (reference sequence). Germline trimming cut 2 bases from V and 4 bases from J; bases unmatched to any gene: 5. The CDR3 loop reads CASSQQGETGNTIYF. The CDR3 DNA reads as TGTGCCAGCAGCCAACAGGGGGAAACCGGAAACACCATATATTTT.

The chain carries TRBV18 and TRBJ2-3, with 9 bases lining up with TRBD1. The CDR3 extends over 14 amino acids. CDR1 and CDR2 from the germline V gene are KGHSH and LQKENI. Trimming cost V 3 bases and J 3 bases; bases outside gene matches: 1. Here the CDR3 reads CASSPGQGTDTQYF. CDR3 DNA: TGTGCCAGCTCACCCGGACAGGGGACAGATACGCAGTATTTT.

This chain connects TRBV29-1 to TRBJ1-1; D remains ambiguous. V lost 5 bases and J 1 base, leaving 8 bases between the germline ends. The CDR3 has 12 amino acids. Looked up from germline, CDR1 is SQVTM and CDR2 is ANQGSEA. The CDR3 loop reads CSVRRANTEAFF. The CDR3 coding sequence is TGCAGCGTTAGGAGGGCGAACACTGAAGCTTTCTTT.

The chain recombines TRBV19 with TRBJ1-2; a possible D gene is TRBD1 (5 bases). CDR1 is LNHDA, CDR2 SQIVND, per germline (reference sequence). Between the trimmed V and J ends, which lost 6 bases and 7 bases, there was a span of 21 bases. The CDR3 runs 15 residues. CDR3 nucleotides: TGTGCCAGTAGCACGGGGGAGGCTGGGTTCCGTGGCTACACCTTC. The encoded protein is CASSTGEAGFRGYTF.

The CDR3 bases are TGCGCCAGCAGCGACACCCCCAACAGGGTGAGCGAGCAGTACTTC. Residues: CASSDTPNRVSEQYF. The chain uses TRBV5-1 and TRBJ2-7, with D maybe TRBD1 (6 bases). V lost 4 bases and J lost 6, with 20 bases in between. This CDR3 comprises 15 residues. Germline V CDR1 and CDR2: SGHRS, YFSETQ.

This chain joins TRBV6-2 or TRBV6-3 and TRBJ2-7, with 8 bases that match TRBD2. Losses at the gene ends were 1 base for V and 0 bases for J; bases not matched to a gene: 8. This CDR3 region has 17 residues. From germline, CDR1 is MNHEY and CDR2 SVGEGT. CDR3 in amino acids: CASSYLLLADSSYEQYF. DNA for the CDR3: TGTGCCAGCAGTTACTTATTACTAGCGGATAGCTCCTACGAGCAGTACTTC.

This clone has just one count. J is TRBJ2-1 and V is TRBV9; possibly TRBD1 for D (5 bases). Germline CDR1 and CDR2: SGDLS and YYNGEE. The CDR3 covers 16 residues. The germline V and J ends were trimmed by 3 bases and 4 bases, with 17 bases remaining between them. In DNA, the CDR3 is TGTGCCAGCAGCGCTTTTTCAGGGCTGTTGTACAATGAGCAGTTCTTC. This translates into CASSAFSGLLYNEQFF.

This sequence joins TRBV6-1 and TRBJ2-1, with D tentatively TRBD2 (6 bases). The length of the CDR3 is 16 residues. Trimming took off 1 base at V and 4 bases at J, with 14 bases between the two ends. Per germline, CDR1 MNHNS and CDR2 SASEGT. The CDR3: CASSEDGRGIYNEQFF. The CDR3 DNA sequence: TGTGCCAGCAGTGAAGATGGGCGGGGTATATACAATGAGCAGTTCTTC.

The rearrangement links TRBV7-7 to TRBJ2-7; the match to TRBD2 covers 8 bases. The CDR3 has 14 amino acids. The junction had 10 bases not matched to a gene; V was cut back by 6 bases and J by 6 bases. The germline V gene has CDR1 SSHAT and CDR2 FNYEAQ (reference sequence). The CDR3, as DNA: TGTGCCAGCAGTTTAACGGGACTAGTTTCCGAGCAGTACTTC. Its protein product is CASSLTGLVSEQYF.

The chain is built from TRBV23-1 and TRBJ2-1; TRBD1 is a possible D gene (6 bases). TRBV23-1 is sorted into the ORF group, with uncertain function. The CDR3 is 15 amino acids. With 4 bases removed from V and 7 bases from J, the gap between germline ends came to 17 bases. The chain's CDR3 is CASSRGPPGANEQFF. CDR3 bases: TGCGCCAGCAGTCGGGGCCCCCCAGGGGCAAATGAGCAGTTCTTC.

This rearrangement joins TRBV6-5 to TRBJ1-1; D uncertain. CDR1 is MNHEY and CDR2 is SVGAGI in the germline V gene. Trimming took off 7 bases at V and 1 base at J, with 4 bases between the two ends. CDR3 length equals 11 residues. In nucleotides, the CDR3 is TGTGCCAGCAAACAGAACACTGAAGCTTTCTTT. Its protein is CASKQNTEAFF.